What follows describes a single T cell receptor beta chain. TCRdb keeps only in-frame clones here, not all; method: immunoSEQ multiplex PCR. The table lists more than 200,000 clones, over 75% of them singletons, with around 7% in the top ten. The sample comes from a study of blood T cell repertoires in COVID-19. Study context: The recovered donors of Cohort 3 showed two negative PCRs, clearance, or symptom resolution. The samples span acute and convalescent COVID-19 from the United States, Italy and Spain. Nucleic acid was either cDNA or gDNA, and it came from T cells, B-cell-depleted T cells, or PBMCs.

The CDR3 consists of 14 residues. Trimming cost V 10 bases and J 7 bases; bases outside gene matches: 11. Germline loops: CDR1 LNHDA, CDR2 SQIVND (reference sequence). The sample consisted of PBMCs or T cells enriched from blood (not recorded which). The source of this sequence is a man aged 25-45 years in a cohort exposed to, infected with or recovered from COVID-19 (not recorded which). The chain has TRBV19 and TRBJ2-1; 9 bases line up with TRBD2. CDR3 coding DNA: TGTGCCACAGGGGGGATAGCGGGAGCAAATGAGCAGTTCTTC. Its protein is CATGGIAGANEQFF.